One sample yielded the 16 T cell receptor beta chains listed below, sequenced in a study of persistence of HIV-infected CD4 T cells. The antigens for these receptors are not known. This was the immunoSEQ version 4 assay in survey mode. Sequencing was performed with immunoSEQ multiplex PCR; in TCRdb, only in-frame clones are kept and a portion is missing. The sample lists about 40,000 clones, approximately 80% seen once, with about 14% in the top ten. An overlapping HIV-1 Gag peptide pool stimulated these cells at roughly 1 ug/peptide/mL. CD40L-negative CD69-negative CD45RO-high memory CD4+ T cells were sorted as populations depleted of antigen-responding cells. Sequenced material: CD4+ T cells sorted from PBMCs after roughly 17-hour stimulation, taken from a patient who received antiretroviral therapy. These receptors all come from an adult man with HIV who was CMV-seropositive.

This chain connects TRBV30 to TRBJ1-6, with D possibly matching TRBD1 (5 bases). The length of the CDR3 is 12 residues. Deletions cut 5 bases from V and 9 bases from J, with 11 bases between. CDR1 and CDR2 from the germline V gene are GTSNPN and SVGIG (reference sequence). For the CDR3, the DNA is TGTGCCTGGGACAGTATGGGTTCACCCCTCCACTTT. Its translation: CAWDSMGSPLHF.

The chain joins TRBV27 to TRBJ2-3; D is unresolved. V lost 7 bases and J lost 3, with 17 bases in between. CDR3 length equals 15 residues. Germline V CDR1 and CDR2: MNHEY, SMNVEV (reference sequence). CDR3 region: CASTLFFTGTDTQYF. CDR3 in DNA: TGTGCCAGCACTCTATTTTTCACCGGGACAGATACGCAGTATTTT.

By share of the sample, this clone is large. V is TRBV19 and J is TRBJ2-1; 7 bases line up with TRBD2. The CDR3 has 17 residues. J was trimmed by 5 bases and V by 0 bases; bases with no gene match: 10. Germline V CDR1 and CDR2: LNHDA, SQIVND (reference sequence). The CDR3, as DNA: TGTGCCAGTAGTATAGACCACGCTAGCGGACTAAACAATGAGCAGTTCTTC. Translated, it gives CASSIDHASGLNNEQFF.

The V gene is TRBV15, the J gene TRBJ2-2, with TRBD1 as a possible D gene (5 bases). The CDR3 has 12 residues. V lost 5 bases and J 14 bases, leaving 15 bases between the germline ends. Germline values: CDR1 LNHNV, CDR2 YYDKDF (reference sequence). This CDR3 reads CATSQPRGTLFF. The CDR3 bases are TGTGCCACCAGCCAGCCAAGGGGTACCCTGTTTTTT.

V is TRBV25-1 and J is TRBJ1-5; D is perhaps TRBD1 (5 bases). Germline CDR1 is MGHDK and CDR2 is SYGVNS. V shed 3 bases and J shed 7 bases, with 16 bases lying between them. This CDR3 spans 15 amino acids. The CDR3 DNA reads TGTGCCAGCAGTGATCCCAGGGAGCCAGGACAGCCCCAGCATTTT. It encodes CASSDPREPGQPQHF.

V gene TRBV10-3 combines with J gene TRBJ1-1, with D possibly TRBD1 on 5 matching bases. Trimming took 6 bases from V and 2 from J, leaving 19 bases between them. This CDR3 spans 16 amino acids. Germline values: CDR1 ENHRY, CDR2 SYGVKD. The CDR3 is CAISPGGGDGNTEAFF. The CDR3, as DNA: TGTGCCATCAGCCCAGGTGGCGGGGACGGAAACACTGAAGCTTTCTTT.

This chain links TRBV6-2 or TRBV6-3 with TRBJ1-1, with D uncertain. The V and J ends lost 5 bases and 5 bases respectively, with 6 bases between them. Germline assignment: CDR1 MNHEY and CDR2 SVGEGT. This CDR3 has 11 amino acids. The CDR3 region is CASSHGTEAFF. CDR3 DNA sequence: TGTGCCAGCAGTCACGGGACTGAAGCTTTCTTT.

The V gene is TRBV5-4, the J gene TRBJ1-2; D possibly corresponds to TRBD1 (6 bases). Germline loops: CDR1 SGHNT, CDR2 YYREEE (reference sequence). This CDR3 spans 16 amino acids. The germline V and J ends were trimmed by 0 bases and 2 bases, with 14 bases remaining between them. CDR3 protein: CASSLGAGGTNYGYTF. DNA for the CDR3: TGTGCCAGCAGCTTGGGGGCGGGGGGCACGAACTATGGCTACACCTTC.

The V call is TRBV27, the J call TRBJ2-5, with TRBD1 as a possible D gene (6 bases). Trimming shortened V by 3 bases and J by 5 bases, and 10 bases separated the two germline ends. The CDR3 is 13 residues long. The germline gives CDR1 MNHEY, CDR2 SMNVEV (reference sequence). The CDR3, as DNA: TGTGCCAGCAGTTTCAGGGGTTGGGAGACCCAGTACTTC. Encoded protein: CASSFRGWETQYF.

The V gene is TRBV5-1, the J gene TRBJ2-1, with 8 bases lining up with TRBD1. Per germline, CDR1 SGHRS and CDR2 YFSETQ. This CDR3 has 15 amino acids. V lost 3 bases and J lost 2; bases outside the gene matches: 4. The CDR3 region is CASSSGQGPYNEQFF. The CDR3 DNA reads TGCGCCAGCAGCTCTGGACAGGGACCCTACAATGAGCAGTTCTTC.

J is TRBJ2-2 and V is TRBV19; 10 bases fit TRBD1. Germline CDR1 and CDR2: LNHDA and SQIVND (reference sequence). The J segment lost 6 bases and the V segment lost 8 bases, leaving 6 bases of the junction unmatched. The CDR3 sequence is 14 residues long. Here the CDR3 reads CASGRTGGPGELFF. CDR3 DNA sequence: TGTGCCAGTGGCAGGACAGGGGGTCCCGGGGAGCTGTTTTTT.

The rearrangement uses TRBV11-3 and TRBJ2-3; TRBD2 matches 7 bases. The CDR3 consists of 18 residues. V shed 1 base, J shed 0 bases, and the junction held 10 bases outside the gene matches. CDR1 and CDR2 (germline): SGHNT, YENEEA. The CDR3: CASSLGGWASGSTDTQYF. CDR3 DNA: TGTGCCAGCAGCTTAGGGGGTTGGGCTAGCGGAAGCACAGATACGCAGTATTTT.

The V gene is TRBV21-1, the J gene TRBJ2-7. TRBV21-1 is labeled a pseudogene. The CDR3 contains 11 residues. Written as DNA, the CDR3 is TGTGCCAGCAGCAAAATCTACGAGCAGTACTTC. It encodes CASSKIYEQYF.

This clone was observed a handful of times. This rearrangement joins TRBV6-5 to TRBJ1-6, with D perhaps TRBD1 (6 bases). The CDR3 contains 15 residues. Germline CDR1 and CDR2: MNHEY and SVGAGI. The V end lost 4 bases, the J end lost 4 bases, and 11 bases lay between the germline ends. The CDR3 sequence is CASSSRTAYNSPLHF. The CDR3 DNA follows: TGTGCCAGCAGTTCCCGGACAGCGTATAATTCACCCCTCCACTTT.

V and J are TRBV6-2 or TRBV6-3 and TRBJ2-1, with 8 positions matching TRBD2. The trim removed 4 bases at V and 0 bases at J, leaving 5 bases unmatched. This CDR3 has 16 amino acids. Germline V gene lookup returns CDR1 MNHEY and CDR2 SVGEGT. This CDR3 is CASSSGGSFSYNEQFF. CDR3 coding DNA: TGTGCCAGCAGTTCGGGGGGGAGTTTCTCCTACAATGAGCAGTTCTTC.

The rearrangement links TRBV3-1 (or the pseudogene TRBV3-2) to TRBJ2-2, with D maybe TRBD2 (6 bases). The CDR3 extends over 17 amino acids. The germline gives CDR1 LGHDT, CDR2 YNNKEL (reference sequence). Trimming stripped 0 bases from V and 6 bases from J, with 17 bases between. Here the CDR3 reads CASSQDRGREWAGELFF. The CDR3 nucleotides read TGTGCCAGCAGCCAAGATCGCGGCCGGGAGTGGGCCGGGGAGCTGTTTTTT.